This entry lists 9 T cell receptor beta chains sequenced from one sample in a study of shared clonotypes between healthy human individuals. Sequencing was performed with immunoSEQ multiplex PCR; in TCRdb, only in-frame clones are kept and a portion is missing. Of fewer than 1 million clones in the sample, about 96% were seen once. The naive CD8 population came from CD45RO-negative cells selected for CCR7, without terminally differentiated effector memory CD45RA+ cells. Sequenced: naive CD8+ T cells sorted from blood. The origin of the receptors is a man younger than 45 in good health.

The rearrangement links TRBV4-1 to TRBJ2-7; 10 bases line up with TRBD1. The CDR3 runs 17 residues. CDR1 is MGHRA and CDR2 is YSYEKL in the germline V gene. With 2 bases clipped from V and 3 bases from J, the junction kept 10 bases outside the gene matches. CDR3 bases: TGCGCCAGCAGCCAATTTCAACCGGGACAGGGGATCTACGAGCAGTACTTC. This translates into CASSQFQPGQGIYEQYF.

V gene TRBV6-5 combines with J gene TRBJ2-7, with 10 bases identical to TRBD2. This CDR3 is built from 13 residues. Per the germline V gene, CDR1 is MNHEY and CDR2 is SVGAGI. The J segment lost 9 bases and the V segment lost 6 bases, leaving 8 bases of the junction unmatched. CDR3 loop: CASRIAGGLAQYF. As DNA, the CDR3 is TGTGCCAGCAGAATAGCGGGGGGCCTTGCGCAGTACTTC.

CDR3 protein: CASSSLPGLAGADNEQFF. The CDR3 DNA sequence: TGTGCCAGCAGCTCGCTCCCGGGACTAGCGGGAGCGGACAATGAGCAGTTCTTC. This chain links TRBV7-9 with TRBJ2-1, with TRBD2 matching over 14 bases. Germline CDR1 SEHNR, CDR2 FQNEAQ (reference sequence). V was pared by 4 bases and J by 5 bases, with 10 bases of the junction left unmatched. This CDR3 contains 18 residues.

The genes are TRBV7-9 and TRBJ2-1; the D is unclear. V lost 7 bases and J lost 1, with 5 bases in between. The CDR3 loop spans 12 amino acids. Germline V gene sequence: CDR1 SEHNR, CDR2 FQNEAQ (reference sequence). In DNA form, the CDR3 reads TGTGCCAGCACCCAATCCTACAATGAGCAGTTCTTC. Its protein product is CASTQSYNEQFF.

This chain links TRBV7-2 with TRBJ2-3; maybe TRBD2 (5 bases). The CDR3 loop spans 14 amino acids. Germline lookup yields CDR1 SGHTA and CDR2 FQGNSA. Deletions cut 5 bases from V and 4 bases from J, with 13 bases between. This CDR3 is CASSPGFGADTQYF. CDR3 DNA sequence: TGTGCCAGCAGCCCGGGATTTGGAGCAGATACGCAGTATTTT. Full variable domain (missing parts from reference TRBV7-2 and TRBJ2-3): GAGVSQSPSNKVTEKGKDVELRCDPISGHTALYWYRQSLGQGLEFLIYFQGNSAPDKSGLPSDRFSAERTGGSVSTLTIQRTQQEDSAVYLCASSPGFGADTQYFGPGTRLTVL.

This rearrangement joins TRBV2 to TRBJ2-6, with 12 nucleotides matching TRBD1. Germline CDR1 is SNHLY and CDR2 is FYNNEI. The CDR3 is 16 residues long. V was clipped by 10 bases and J by 4 bases; unmatched bases: 8. CDR3 in amino acids: CATKGQGAPGANVLTF. Here the CDR3 DNA reads TGTGCCACCAAGGGACAGGGGGCGCCGGGGGCCAACGTCCTGACTTTC. Filled out from reference TRBV2 and TRBJ2-6, the complete variable domain reads EPEVTQTPSHQVTQMGQEVILRCVPISNHLYFYWYRQILGQKVEFLVSFYNNEISEKSEIFDDQFSVERPDGSNFTLKIRSTKLEDSAMYFCATKGQGAPGANVLTFGAGSRLTVL.

The chain uses TRBV5-6 and TRBJ2-7, with D unresolved. This CDR3 is built from 14 residues. Germline V gene data show CDR1 as SGHDT and CDR2 as YYEEEE. The V gene lost 2 bases and the J gene lost 4 bases, with 13 bases spanning the gap. CDR3 amino acids: CASSLGPTPYEQYF. The CDR3 DNA sequence: TGTGCCAGCAGCTTAGGCCCCACCCCTTACGAGCAGTACTTC.

The rearrangement links TRBV27 to TRBJ1-1; possible D gene TRBD1, 6 bases. This CDR3 is 14 amino acids long. Trimming stripped 9 bases from V and 1 base from J, with 15 bases between. The germline CDR1 and CDR2 sequences are MNHEY and SMNVEV (reference sequence). CDR3 loop: CASTSGAGNTEAFF. The CDR3, as DNA: TGTGCCAGTACCTCAGGGGCTGGGAACACTGAAGCTTTCTTT.

The rearrangement links TRBV27 to TRBJ2-1, with D unresolved. Germline V gene lookup returns CDR1 MNHEY and CDR2 SMNVEV (reference sequence). The V and J ends lost 0 bases and 9 bases respectively, with 18 bases between them. The CDR3 length is 16 residues. CDR3 nucleotide sequence: TGTGCCAGCAGTTTATCTCCCTTTAGGAGCGATGTTGAGCAGTTCTTC. It codes for CASSLSPFRSDVEQFF.